A selection of T cell receptor beta chains follows, all from one sample in a study of cytomegalovirus exposure and HLA in healthy donors. Here immunoSEQ multiplex PCR was the method, and the copy in TCRdb shows in-frame clones only, minus some. The table lists 100,000 to 150,000 clones, around 81% of them singletons. The sequenced material came from PBMCs. The source of these receptors is a man younger than 35 in good health and CMV-seronegative. CDR3s include the opening cysteine and the closing phenylalanine or tryptophan. Fields, in order: J gene, V gene, D gene, CDR3 protein, CDR3 DNA. The D gene is left open where the match is weak.

J: TRBJ1-2
V: TRBV19
D: -
CDR3: CASSISQWGSYGYTF
DNA: TGTGCCAGTAGTATATCGCAATGGGGCAGTTATGGCTACACCTTC

J: TRBJ2-3
V: TRBV18
D: TRBD2
CDR3: CASFGIAGGTDTQYF
DNA: TGTGCCAGCTTCGGGATAGCGGGGGGCACAGATACGCAGTATTTT

J: TRBJ1-2
V: TRBV7-2
D: -
CDR3: CASSLGYKRNYGYTF
DNA: TGTGCCAGCAGCTTAGGTTATAAGAGAAACTATGGCTACACCTTC

J: TRBJ2-1
V: TRBV4-1
D: TRBD1
CDR3: CASSQAQGQAFNEQFF
DNA: TGCGCCAGCAGCCAAGCCCAGGGACAGGCCTTCAATGAGCAGTTCTTC

J: TRBJ1-4
V: TRBV30
D: TRBD1
CDR3: CAWALDRNEKLFF
DNA: TGTGCCTGGGCCCTGGACAGGAATGAAAAACTGTTTTTT

J: TRBJ1-1
V: TRBV27
D: -
CDR3: CASSLMRNTEAFF
DNA: TGTGCCAGCAGTTTAATGCGTAACACTGAAGCTTTCTTT

J: TRBJ1-1
V: TRBV18
D: TRBD1
CDR3: CASSTGQGLNTEAFF
DNA: TGTGCCAGCTCAACCGGACAGGGGCTGAACACTGAAGCTTTCTTT

J: TRBJ2-1
V: TRBV27
D: -
CDR3: CASASFPSSYNEQFF
DNA: TGTGCCAGCGCTAGTTTCCCCTCCTCCTACAATGAGCAGTTCTTC

J: TRBJ1-6
V: TRBV7-2
D: -
CDR3: CASSPQGPIGPLHF
DNA: TGTGCCAGCAGCCCCCAGGGCCCTATAGGACCCCTCCACTTT

J: TRBJ2-3
V: TRBV9
D: -
CDR3: CASSLGGQRTDTQYF
DNA: TGTGCCAGCAGCCTGGGGGGTCAGCGCACAGATACGCAGTATTTT

J: TRBJ1-5
V: TRBV30
D: -
CDR3: CAWSPGGGPQHF
DNA: TGTGCCTGGAGCCCTGGAGGAGGCCCCCAGCATTTT

J: TRBJ2-7
V: TRBV2
D: -
CDR3: CASSLYRVSYEQYF
DNA: TGTGCCAGCAGTCTCTACAGGGTTTCCTACGAGCAGTACTTC

J: TRBJ1-6
V: TRBV25-1
D: TRBD1
CDR3: CASSGRGQGSSYNSPLHF
DNA: TGTGCCAGCAGTGGCCGGGGACAGGGGAGCTCCTATAATTCACCCCTCCACTTT

J: TRBJ1-6
V: TRBV30
D: TRBD1
CDR3: CAGGTGGSPLHF
DNA: TGTGCCGGCGGGACAGGGGGTTCACCCCTCCACTTT

J: TRBJ1-1
V: TRBV5-1
D: TRBD1
CDR3: CASSSTGVGNTEAFF
DNA: TGCGCCAGCAGCTCAACAGGGGTCGGAAACACTGAAGCTTTCTTT

J: TRBJ1-1
V: TRBV10-3
D: TRBD1
CDR3: CAISGPGQGRTEAFF
DNA: TGTGCCATCAGTGGGCCGGGACAGGGGAGGACTGAAGCTTTCTTT

J: TRBJ1-1
V: TRBV5-4
D: -
CDR3: CASSLARANTEAFF
DNA: TGTGCCAGCAGCTTGGCCAGGGCGAACACTGAAGCTTTCTTT

J: TRBJ1-3
V: TRBV29-1
D: -
CDR3: CSVFSGNTIYF
DNA: TGCAGCGTCTTTTCGGGAAACACCATATATTTT

J: TRBJ2-1
V: TRBV5-1
D: TRBD2
CDR3: CASSLDGGGSNEQFF
DNA: TGCGCCAGCAGCTTGGACGGGGGGGGCTCCAATGAGCAGTTCTTC